The 29 T cell receptor beta chains given below trace back to one sample, sequenced in a study of T cell repertoires in cytomegalovirus infection (dated by TCRdb to between 2017 and 2020). Sequenced on an Illumina HiSeq 1500. TCRdb reworked the public reads: Q25 trimming with fastp, MiXCR clone assembly, productive beta chains retained. For every CDR3 protein sequence, its rows merge into one entry that carries the most common genes and DNA. In this sample the table shows some 320,000 distinct CDR3 sequences, approximately 9.5% of which occur a single time. The ten largest clonotypes hold roughly 4.5% of the sample. The sequenced sample was PBMCs. The receptors originated from a human donor in good health (CMV status not recorded). Some clones in this sample may be carry-over from other donors' samples.

This clonotype was counted ten times or more. V gene TRBV12-3 or TRBV12-4 combines with J gene TRBJ2-3; D is ambiguous. The CDR3 has 13 amino acids. V gave up 6 bases and J gave up 4 bases, with 11 bases separating them. Here the CDR3 DNA reads TGTGCCAGCAGCCGAGTAACGGCAGATACGCAGTATTTT. Encoded protein: CASSRVTADTQYF.

This clonotype came up many times. The genes are TRBV7-9 and TRBJ1-2; 7 nucleotides agree with TRBD1. Germline V gives CDR1 SEHNR, CDR2 FQNEAQ (reference sequence). The CDR3 covers 17 residues. V shed 5 bases and J 0 bases; nucleotides not matched to a gene: 12. CDR3 DNA sequence: TGTGCCAGCAGCCGCATGCGGGGACAGCAAGCTAACTATGGCTACACCTTC. Its protein product is CASSRMRGQQANYGYTF.

This clonotype was observed at least ten times. The CDR3 loop is CASSKPAGGRHQETQYF. For the CDR3, the DNA is TGTGCCAGCAGCAAACCCGCCGGGGGGCGACACCAAGAGACCCAGTACTTC. The chain recombines TRBV7-2 with TRBJ2-5; maybe TRBD2 (7 bases). The V gene's germline CDR1 is SGHTA and CDR2 FQGNSA. This CDR3 is built from 17 residues. With 5 bases removed from V and 0 bases from J, the gap between germline ends came to 19 bases.

CDR3 in DNA: TGTGCCAGTCGAGTCAGAGAGACAGATACGCAGTATTTT. Protein sequence: CASRVRETDTQYF. This chain uses TRBV28 with TRBJ2-3; D is unresolved. V was pared by 9 bases and J by 3 bases, with 13 bases between. This CDR3 spans 13 amino acids. Germline lookup yields CDR1 MDHEN and CDR2 SYDVKM.

This clonotype was recorded a few times. J is TRBJ2-7 and V is TRBV20-1; perhaps TRBD2 as D (6 bases). The germline V gene has CDR1 DFQATT and CDR2 SNEGSKA (reference sequence). V lost 2 bases and J 5 bases, leaving 16 bases between the germline ends. This CDR3 spans 14 amino acids. CDR3 protein: CSARSLGSLNEQYF. The DNA of the CDR3 is TGCAGTGCTAGATCCCTCGGGAGTTTGAACGAGCAGTACTTC.

The chain carries TRBV9 and TRBJ2-7; perhaps TRBD1 as D (5 bases). The CDR3 is 14 amino acids. Trimming removed 0 bases at V and 7 bases at J, with 14 bases between. The germline V gene has CDR1 SGDLS and CDR2 YYNGEE. CDR3 in DNA: TGTGCCAGCAGCGTAGCAGGGTCATCAGGAGAGCAGTACTTC. It specifies CASSVAGSSGEQYF.

CDR3 region: CASKVGSSSYNEQFF. CDR3 nucleotide sequence: TGTGCCAGCAAAGTGGGGTCGAGCTCCTACAATGAGCAGTTCTTC. This chain links TRBV11-2 with TRBJ2-1, with D unresolved. Germline-derived CDR1 and CDR2 are SGHAT and FQNNGV. This CDR3 is built from 15 residues. V lost 7 bases and J 0 bases, leaving 13 bases between the germline ends.

This clonotype was seen at least ten times. The rearrangement links TRBV7-2 to TRBJ2-5; 12 bases fit TRBD1. Trimming removed 1 base from V and 5 bases from J; junction bases left unmatched: 2. The CDR3 totals 15 residues. CDR1 and CDR2 (germline): SGHTA, FQGNSA. CDR3 in amino acids: CASSLVGQGAETQYF. CDR3 DNA: TGTGCCAGCAGCTTAGTGGGACAGGGGGCGGAGACCCAGTACTTC.

This clonotype occurred a few times. CDR3 DNA sequence: TGTGCCAGCAGCTCCGGGAGCTCTGGGGCCAACGTCCTGACTTTC. Translation: CASSSGSSGANVLTF. J is TRBJ2-6 and V is TRBV28, with D possibly TRBD2 on 6 matching bases. V gave up 6 bases and J gave up 0 bases, with 9 bases separating them. Germline CDR1 is MDHEN and CDR2 is SYDVKM. The CDR3 has 15 residues.

This clonotype has just a few counts. The V and J genes are TRBV5-1 and TRBJ1-1, with TRBD1 matching over 10 bases. Germline CDR1 SGHRS, CDR2 YFSETQ. V lost 3 bases, J lost 11 bases, and 7 bases stayed unmatched. This CDR3 contains 13 residues. The CDR3 DNA is TGCGCCAGCAGCTATGGACAGGGGGTATCTGCTTTCTTT. Protein sequence: CASSYGQGVSAFF.

Ten or more counts support this clonotype. The V gene is TRBV7-2, the J gene TRBJ2-1, with 9 positions matching TRBD1. Trimming took 4 bases from V and 8 from J; bases not matched to a gene: 9. CDR3 length equals 15 residues. Germline CDR1 is SGHTA and CDR2 is FQGNSA. The CDR3 is CASSSSGTGRYEQFF. CDR3 nucleotide sequence: TGTGCCAGCAGCTCCTCCGGGACAGGGAGGTATGAGCAGTTCTTC.

In this sample, this clonotype turned up a few times. This rearrangement joins TRBV3-1 to TRBJ2-5, with 10 bases matching TRBD2. V was clipped by 4 bases and J by 5 bases; unmatched bases: 7. The CDR3 covers 15 residues. Germline loops: CDR1 LGHDT, CDR2 YNNKEL (reference sequence). CDR3 nucleotide sequence: TGTGCCAGCAGCCCCGTAACTAGCGGGGTCGAGACCCAGTACTTC. The encoded protein is CASSPVTSGVETQYF.

The table lists this clonotype with a few counts. The V call is TRBV28, the J call TRBJ2-7, with 12 bases that match TRBD2. CDR1 and CDR2 from the germline V gene are MDHEN and SYDVKM. CDR3 length equals 14 residues. Germline trimming cut 6 bases from V and 2 bases from J; bases unmatched to any gene: 2. The CDR3 loop reads CASSWTSGTYEQYF. CDR3 DNA sequence: TGTGCCAGCAGCTGGACTAGCGGGACCTACGAGCAGTACTTC.

This clonotype was found many times. The chain carries TRBV7-8 and TRBJ2-1; no reliable D call. The CDR3 covers 11 residues. Germline V gene lookup returns CDR1 SGHVS and CDR2 FQNEAQ. Trimming removed 4 bases at V and 13 bases at J, with 11 bases between. The CDR3 region has the DNA TGTGCCAGCAGCTCTACTATTCCACAGTTCTTC. Its translation is CASSSTIPQFF.

The V and J genes are TRBV7-9 and TRBJ1-4; D perhaps matches TRBD1 (5 bases). Trimming removed 5 bases from V and 6 bases from J, with 10 bases in between. The CDR3 sequence is 13 residues long. CDR1 and CDR2 (germline): SEHNR, FQNEAQ (reference sequence). In DNA form, the CDR3 reads TGTGCCAGCAGCGCTGGGGGGTATGAAAAACTGTTTTTT. Protein product: CASSAGGYEKLFF.

There are a few counts of this clonotype. This chain uses TRBV4-1 with TRBJ1-1; 8 bases fit TRBD1. The CDR3 covers 15 residues. The V gene end was trimmed by 4 bases and the J gene end by 1 base; junction bases not matched to a gene: 5. Germline CDR1 and CDR2: MGHRA and YSYEKL. Written as DNA, the CDR3 is TGCGCCAGCAGCCCAGGACAGGGACCGAACACTGAAGCTTTCTTT. Protein sequence: CASSPGQGPNTEAFF.

At least ten counts were recorded for this clonotype. The chain recombines TRBV28 with TRBJ2-7; D remains unclear. CDR1 is MDHEN, CDR2 SYDVKM, per germline. CDR3 size: 13 residues. V was pared by 6 bases and J by 3 bases, with 12 bases between. The CDR3 DNA sequence: TGTGCCAGCAGCCCCGTTACAAACTACGAGCAGTACTTC. It codes for CASSPVTNYEQYF.

This sequence joins TRBV7-3 and TRBJ1-5, with 9 positions matching TRBD1. The CDR3 is made up of 16 amino acids. The V gene's germline CDR1 is SGHTA and CDR2 FQGTGA. With V trimmed by 5 bases and J by 3 bases, 8 bases remained unmatched. The CDR3 DNA reads as TGTGCCAGCAGCGAAGGAGGACAGGGGCTCAATCAGCCCCAGCATTTT. It encodes CASSEGGQGLNQPQHF.

V and J are TRBV11-1 and TRBJ1-1; D is perhaps TRBD1 (6 bases). Deletions cut 6 bases from V and 3 bases from J, with 26 bases between. The CDR3 is 18 amino acids. The germline V gene encodes CDR1 SGHAT and CDR2 FQDESV (reference sequence). CDR3 residues: CASSTIGGTRMEDTEAFF. The CDR3 DNA follows: TGTGCCAGCAGTACCATAGGGGGGACGAGAATGGAGGACACTGAAGCTTTCTTT.

The V and J genes are TRBV6-4 and TRBJ2-1; 8 positions match TRBD1. The CDR3 contains 14 residues. V lost 8 bases, J lost 5 bases, and 8 bases stayed unmatched. The germline CDR1 and CDR2 sequences are MRHNA and SNTAGT. CDR3 bases: TGTGCCAGCTCCAGACAGGGGCTCAACAATGAGCAGTTCTTC. It is translated as CASSRQGLNNEQFF.

V is TRBV6-4 and J is TRBJ2-2, with no clear D. The germline V gene encodes CDR1 MRHNA and CDR2 SNTAGT. The CDR3 is made up of 13 amino acids. V lost 8 bases, J lost 4 bases, and 11 bases lay in between. The CDR3 DNA follows: TGTGCCAGCGGATCTTCGAGCACCGGGGAGCTGTTTTTT. Translating gives CASGSSSTGELFF.

The chain joins TRBV7-6 to TRBJ2-5; D not resolved. This CDR3 region has 15 residues. CDR1 SGHVS and CDR2 FNYEAQ come from the germline V gene. The V gene lost 5 bases and the J gene lost 1 base, with 14 bases spanning the gap. The CDR3 spells CASSPQQRSQETQYF. The DNA of the CDR3 is TGTGCCAGCAGCCCACAACAGCGCTCCCAAGAGACCCAGTACTTC.

The genes are TRBV7-9 and TRBJ1-6; a weak D match, TRBD1 (6 bases). V shed 3 bases and J shed 4 bases, with 19 bases lying between them. CDR1 SEHNR and CDR2 FQNEAQ come from the germline V gene (reference sequence). The CDR3 sequence is 18 residues long. The CDR3: CASSFPMGGDLYNSPLHF. CDR3 nucleotides: TGTGCCAGCAGCTTCCCCATGGGGGGCGACCTATATAATTCACCCCTCCACTTT.

The rearrangement uses TRBV5-4 and TRBJ2-7; the D gene is possibly TRBD2 (7 bases). CDR3 size: 15 residues. Trimming removed 3 bases at V and 1 base at J, with 14 bases between. Germline lookup yields CDR1 SGHNT and CDR2 YYREEE (reference sequence). Written as DNA, the CDR3 is TGTGCCAGCAGCTCCGATGGGGGGGCATCCTACGAGCAGTACTTC. Amino acids: CASSSDGGASYEQYF.

This clonotype was counted ten times or more. The chain links TRBV7-9 to TRBJ1-2, with D uncertain. This CDR3 has 14 amino acids. Germline V CDR1 and CDR2: SEHNR, FQNEAQ (reference sequence). V shed 5 bases and J shed 4 bases, with 14 bases lying between them. CDR3 loop: CASSLVTETYGYTF. Written as DNA, the CDR3 is TGTGCCAGCAGCCTCGTCACGGAAACCTATGGCTACACCTTC. The full variable domain, its missing parts supplied by reference TRBV7-9 and TRBJ1-2, is DTGVSQNPRHKITKRGQNVTFRCDPISEHNRLYWYRQTLGQGPEFLTYFQNEAQLEKSRLLSDRFSAERPKGSFSTLEIQRTEQGDSAMYLCASSLVTETYGYTFGSGTRLTVV.

The gene calls are TRBV7-2 and TRBJ1-3, with TRBD1 as a possible D gene (5 bases). The CDR3 totals 12 residues. V lost 4 bases and J lost 6, with 7 bases in between. In germline, CDR1 is SGHTA, CDR2 FQGNSA. CDR3 sequence (DNA): TGTGCCAGCAGCTCGACAGCAAACACCATATATTTT. Amino acids: CASSSTANTIYF.

This clonotype has a handful of counts. The rearrangement links TRBV6-2 or TRBV6-3 to TRBJ1-4, with D hard to call. V was cut by 11 bases and J by 7 bases, with 14 bases left in between. The CDR3 runs 12 residues. Germline-derived CDR1 and CDR2 are MNHEY and SVGEGT. The CDR3 DNA follows: TGTGCCTGCCGAGGTCAGGTTGAAAAACTGTTTTTT. It codes for CACRGQVEKLFF.

This clonotype was observed many times. The chain has TRBV12-3 or TRBV12-4 and TRBJ1-6, with D unresolved. There are 13 residues in the CDR3. The ends were cut back, 7 bases at V and 9 bases at J, with 13 bases in the middle. CDR3 sequence reads: CASTQMVGSPLHF. CDR3 bases: TGTGCCAGCACCCAGATGGTGGGTTCACCCCTCCACTTT.

This clonotype was found a few times. V usage is TRBV12-3 or TRBV12-4 and J usage is TRBJ2-7; perhaps TRBD1 as D (5 bases). The V end lost 6 bases, the J end lost 3 bases, and 12 bases lay between the germline ends. The CDR3 has 13 amino acids. CDR3 nucleotides: TGTGCCAGCAGCTCTAGGGGAATCTACGAGCAGTACTTC. It encodes CASSSRGIYEQYF.